The present entry profiles one T cell receptor (beta chain) with its context. The target antigen is unknown. RNA transcripts gave rise to amplified TCR beta CDR3 regions. The HTBI primer set was used in a first-round RT-PCR of the TCR CDR3. TCRdb re-analysed the multiplex PCR reads in MiXCR, keeping a single row per CDR3 protein. In the table there are hundreds of thousands of distinct CDR3 sequences, just under 45% of which are singletons. This specimen comes from a study of T cells in Graves' hyperthyroidism and ophthalmopathy. V lost 3 bases to trimming and J lost 7 bases; unmatched junction nucleotides: 9. This CDR3 has 17 amino acids. In germline, CDR1 is SGHDN, CDR2 FVKESK. Study-level results: Researchers report that a 13 V-J model separated ophthalmopathy from stable hyperthyroidism.

The source of this sequence is an adult man with Graves' disease, either hyperthyroidism or ophthalmopathy (not recorded which). The specimen was peripheral blood or thyroid tissue (not recorded which). V gene TRBV14 combines with J gene TRBJ1-6; 10 bases map to TRBD1. The CDR3 protein is CASSQAFGTGVNSPLHF. In nucleotides, the CDR3 is TGTGCCAGCAGCCAGGCTTTCGGGACAGGGGTAAATTCACCCCTCCACTTT.